What follows are 15 T cell receptor beta chains derived from one specimen sequenced in a study of OX40 agonist ivuxolimab in advanced cancers. Clones were sequenced by immunoSEQ multiplex PCR, and TCRdb holds only the in-frame ones, with some missing. The table has 74,000 or so clones, around 91% seen once; the top ten hold about 1.8%. The input for sequencing was CD4+ or CD8+ T cells sorted from blood, taken in a trial of the OX40 agonist ivuxolimab. The receptors originated from an adult with an advanced solid tumor such as melanoma, head and neck, liver or kidney cancer.

The chain has TRBV5-1 and TRBJ1-1; 7 bases fit TRBD1. Germline V gives CDR1 SGHRS, CDR2 YFSETQ. V was pared by 4 bases and J by 4 bases, with 10 bases of the junction left unmatched. This CDR3 has 15 amino acids. CDR3 sequence (DNA): TGCGCCAGCAGCGCCGAGACAGGGTCGGGCACTGAAGCTTTCTTT. It is translated as CASSAETGSGTEAFF.

This chain links TRBV6-5 with TRBJ1-2, with D unresolved. V was cut by 5 bases and J by 4 bases, with 8 bases left in between. The CDR3 has 12 residues. Germline V gene sequence: CDR1 MNHEY, CDR2 SVGAGI. CDR3 protein: CASSAGFYGYTF. The CDR3, as DNA: TGTGCCAGCAGTGCAGGATTCTATGGCTACACCTTC.

This chain links TRBV27 with TRBJ1-2; TRBD1 might be the D (5 bases). The CDR3 runs to 14 residues. The germline V gene encodes CDR1 MNHEY and CDR2 SMNVEV (reference sequence). Trimming removed 1 base from V and 9 bases from J, with 15 bases in between. The DNA for the CDR3 is TGTGCCAGCAGTTTATTCGGCCAGGGAGGGAGCTACACCTTC. Translating gives CASSLFGQGGSYTF.

This clone was seen just once. The chain employs TRBV18 and TRBJ1-1, with 9 bases matching TRBD1. Unmatched junction bases numbered 4, after V lost 6 bases and J lost 5 bases. The CDR3 is made up of 13 amino acids. Per the germline V gene, CDR1 is KGHSH and CDR2 is LQKENI. CDR3 region: CASSPGQGTEAFF. In DNA, the CDR3 is TGTGCCAGCTCCCCAGGACAGGGGACTGAAGCTTTCTTT.

The rearrangement links TRBV6-1 to TRBJ2-6; D unresolved. V lost 5 bases and J lost 5, with 13 bases in between. Germline V gene sequence: CDR1 MNHNS, CDR2 SASEGT. The CDR3 has 15 residues. The CDR3 region is CASSHAQSRANVLTF. The CDR3 region has the DNA TGTGCCAGCAGTCATGCACAAAGTCGGGCCAACGTCCTGACTTTC.

This clone showed up just once. The chain joins TRBV4-3 to TRBJ1-6; D is unclear. V lost 4 bases and J 5 bases, leaving 12 bases between the germline ends. CDR1 is LGHNA, CDR2 YSLEER, per germline. This CDR3 comprises 15 residues. Written as DNA, the CDR3 is TGCGCCAGCAGCCCGAGCACTGCAAATAATTCACCCCTCCACTTT. This encodes CASSPSTANNSPLHF.

The sample holds one count of this clone. This chain connects TRBV15 to TRBJ1-5; D ambiguous. The CDR3 extends over 13 amino acids. The V end was cut by 1 base, the J end by 5 bases, with 6 bases between. CDR1 and CDR2 (germline): LNHNV, YYDKDF (reference sequence). DNA of the CDR3: TGTGCCACCAGCAGAGTTGGGGATCAGCCCCAGCATTTT. Encoded protein: CATSRVGDQPQHF.

The sample holds one count of this clone. V is TRBV7-2 and J is TRBJ1-2, with no clear D. CDR3 length equals 14 residues. The V and J ends lost 3 bases and 1 base respectively, with 9 bases between them. Germline CDR1 and CDR2: SGHTA and FQGNSA. The CDR3 region is CASSFKEGNYGYTF. The CDR3 nucleotides read TGTGCCAGCAGCTTTAAGGAGGGTAACTATGGCTACACCTTC.

The chain uses TRBV7-2 and TRBJ2-7; a weak D match, TRBD2 (5 bases). The CDR3 covers 12 residues. V was trimmed by 5 bases and J by 7 bases, leaving 12 bases between them. Germline V gives CDR1 SGHTA, CDR2 FQGNSA. The CDR3 here is CASSGGRLEQYF. As DNA, the CDR3 is TGTGCCAGCAGCGGAGGCAGGTTAGAGCAGTACTTC.

The genes are TRBV10-3 and TRBJ1-6; 9 bases line up with TRBD1. The germline V gene encodes CDR1 ENHRY and CDR2 SYGVKD. The CDR3 spans 15 residues. J lost 10 bases, V lost 10 bases, and 14 bases had no gene match. The CDR3 loop is CASGTGTGLGSPLHF. DNA for the CDR3: TGTGCCAGCGGGACAGGGACGGGGCTAGGATCACCCCTCCACTTT.

This chain links TRBV2 with TRBJ2-3; D is perhaps TRBD1 or TRBD2 (5 bases each). Trimming cost V 8 bases and J 11 bases, with 14 bases left between them. Looked up from germline, CDR1 is SNHLY and CDR2 is FYNNEI. The CDR3 sequence is 11 residues long. Written as DNA, the CDR3 is TGTGCCAGCGGGGCGAGGGCCCAGCAGTATTTT. Protein sequence: CASGARAQQYF.

With respect to this clone: The junction departs from germline at one end; a sequencing error may be responsible. The chain uses TRBV7-7 and TRBJ2-1, with D unresolved. Germline CDR1 is SSHAT and CDR2 is FNYEAQ (reference sequence). This CDR3 contains 12 residues. The CDR3 bases are TGTGCTAGCAGCTCAGGTGGCAATGAGCAGTTCTTC. Its protein product is CASSSGGNEQFF.

The rearrangement links TRBV28 to TRBJ2-1; 7 bases map to TRBD1. This CDR3 is 15 amino acids long. Trimming cost V 6 bases and J 5 bases; bases outside gene matches: 10. Looked up from germline, CDR1 is MDHEN and CDR2 is SYDVKM. The chain's CDR3 is CASSRPDRVDNEQFF. CDR3 DNA sequence: TGTGCCAGCAGCAGACCTGACAGGGTCGACAATGAGCAGTTCTTC.

The sample holds one count of this clone. The gene calls are TRBV11-3 and TRBJ2-5; D possibly corresponds to TRBD2 (5 bases). CDR3 length equals 15 residues. With 2 bases removed from V and 9 bases from J, the gap between germline ends came to 19 bases. Germline V gene sequence: CDR1 SGHNT, CDR2 YENEEA. CDR3 in amino acids: CASSLTGRSESAQYF. The CDR3 DNA reads TGTGCCAGCAGCTTAACGGGAAGGTCCGAGTCGGCCCAGTACTTC.

The chain links TRBV6-1 to TRBJ2-5; 11 positions agree with TRBD1. The J segment lost 6 bases and the V segment lost 6 bases, leaving 9 bases of the junction unmatched. The length of the CDR3 is 15 residues. CDR1 and CDR2 from the germline V gene are MNHNS and SASEGT. In DNA, the CDR3 is TGTGCCAGCAGCCGGGACAGGGGGTCGGTTAAGACCCAGTACTTC. Translation: CASSRDRGSVKTQYF.